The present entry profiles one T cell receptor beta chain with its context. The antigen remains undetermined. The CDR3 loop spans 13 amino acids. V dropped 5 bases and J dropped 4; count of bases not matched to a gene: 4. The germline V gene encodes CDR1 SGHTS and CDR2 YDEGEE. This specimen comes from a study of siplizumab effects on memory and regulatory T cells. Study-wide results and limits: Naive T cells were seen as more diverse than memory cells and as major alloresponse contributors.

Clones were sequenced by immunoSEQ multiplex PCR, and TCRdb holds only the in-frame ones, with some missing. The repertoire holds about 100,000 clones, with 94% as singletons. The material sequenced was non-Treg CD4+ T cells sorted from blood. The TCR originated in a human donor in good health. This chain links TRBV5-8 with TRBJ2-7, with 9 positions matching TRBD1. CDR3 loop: CASRGTGKYEQYF. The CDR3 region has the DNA TGTGCCAGCAGAGGGACAGGGAAATACGAGCAGTACTTC.